The T cell receptor (beta chain) under discussion was sequenced for a study of blood T cells in healthy people across ages. For the second PCR, which ran for about 7 to 11 cycles, a sample-barcoded 5' primer and a J-beta primer mix were used. From the 5' RACE reads, TCRdb called clonotypes with MiXCR, one entry per CDR3 protein. The sample lists hundreds of thousands of distinct CDR3 sequences, 24% occurring once. This CDR3 is built from 12 residues. In germline, CDR1 is SEHNR, CDR2 FQNEAQ (reference sequence). V was shortened by 8 bases and J by 3 bases, with 7 bases between the two germline ends. Study observations and caveats: The unsorted PBMCs prevented any conclusive comparison of naive versus antigen-experienced cells.

This clonotype was counted a few times. What it binds is not known. The same sample was also studied in work on T cells of mothers and their children.

The specimen was blood. The TCR comes from a boy aged 5-17 years in good health. The rearrangement joins TRBV7-9 to TRBJ2-2; D is ambiguous. The chain's CDR3 is CASPRDTGELFF. CDR3 coding DNA: TGTGCCAGCCCCCGCGACACCGGGGAGCTGTTTTTT.